The present TCR beta chain was sequenced within a study of blood T cell repertoires in COVID-19. Study overall: Samples representing acute and convalescent COVID-19 were sourced from the United States, Italy and Spain.

This CDR3 contains 14 residues. The J segment lost 6 bases and the V segment lost 2 bases, leaving 3 bases of the junction unmatched. Germline CDR1 is SGDLS and CDR2 is YYNGEE. Those who participated ranged in age from about 18 to 89 years and resided in 20 to 30 US areas. Repertoires were generated with immunoSEQ multiplex PCR, while TCRdb's copy carries only in-frame clones and drops some. The sample lists under 200,000 clones; roughly 82% were seen once. Sequenced input: PBMCs or T cells enriched from blood (not recorded which). The V gene is TRBV9, the J gene TRBJ2-1; 9 bases line up with TRBD2. This sequence originates from a woman aged 55-70 years with acute COVID-19. The CDR3 reads CASSVSGSTNEQFF. As DNA, the CDR3 is TGTGCCAGCAGCGTTAGCGGGAGTACCAATGAGCAGTTCTTC.